This record covers a single T cell receptor beta chain. Antigen specificity is unknown. The CDR3 covers 14 residues. Trimming cost V 6 bases and J 6 bases, with 17 bases left between them. Germline V gives CDR1 MGHDK, CDR2 SYGVNS. The table came from immunoSEQ multiplex PCR; TCRdb's copy has only in-frame clones and leaves some out. The sample lists approximately 82,000 clones, over 80% occurring once. The record originates from a study of radiotherapy plus CTLA-4 blockade in lung cancer. Across the study: For approximately 19% of patients, objective responses occurred, and just over 30% had disease control. General study points: Among blood TCR repertoires after radiotherapy plus ipilimumab, tumor-derived clones expanded. Increased serum interferon-beta after radiation also reportedly predicted response strongly.

Chemo-refractory metastatic non-small-cell lung cancer patients underwent focal radiation alongside CTLA-4 blockade with ipilimumab. V and J are TRBV25-1 and TRBJ1-1, with a weak D call TRBD1 (5 bases). The sequence derives from a human donor with non-small cell lung cancer that progressed on radiotherapy plus ipilimumab. The specimen was peripheral blood, collected from a patient treated with radiotherapy plus ipilimumab. CDR3 coding DNA: TGTGCCAGCAGGGAAACTACCAGGGCCGCTGAAGCTTTCTTT. This codes for CASRETTRAAEAFF.